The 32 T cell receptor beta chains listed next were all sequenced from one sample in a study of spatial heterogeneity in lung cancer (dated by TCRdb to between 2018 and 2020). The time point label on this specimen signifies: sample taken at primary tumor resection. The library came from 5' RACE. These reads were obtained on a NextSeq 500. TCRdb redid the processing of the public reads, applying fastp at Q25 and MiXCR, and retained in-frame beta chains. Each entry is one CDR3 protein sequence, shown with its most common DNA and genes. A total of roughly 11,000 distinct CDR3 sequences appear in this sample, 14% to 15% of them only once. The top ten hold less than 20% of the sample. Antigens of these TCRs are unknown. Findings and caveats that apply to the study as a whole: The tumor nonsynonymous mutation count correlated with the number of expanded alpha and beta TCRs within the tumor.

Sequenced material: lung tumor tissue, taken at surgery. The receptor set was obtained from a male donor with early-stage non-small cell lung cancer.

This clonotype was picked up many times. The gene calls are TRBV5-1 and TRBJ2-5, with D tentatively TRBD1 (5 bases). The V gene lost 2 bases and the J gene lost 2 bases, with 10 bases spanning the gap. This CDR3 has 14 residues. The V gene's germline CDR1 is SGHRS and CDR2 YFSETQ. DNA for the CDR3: TGCGCCAGCAGCTTTCCAGGGAATCAAGAGACCCAGTACTTC. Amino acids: CASSFPGNQETQYF.

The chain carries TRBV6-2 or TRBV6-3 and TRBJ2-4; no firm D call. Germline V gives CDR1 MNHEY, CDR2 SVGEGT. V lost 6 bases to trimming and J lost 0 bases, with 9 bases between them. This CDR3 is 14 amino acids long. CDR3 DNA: TGTGCCAGCAGGCCAACATCAGCCAAAAACATTCAGTACTTC. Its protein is CASRPTSAKNIQYF.

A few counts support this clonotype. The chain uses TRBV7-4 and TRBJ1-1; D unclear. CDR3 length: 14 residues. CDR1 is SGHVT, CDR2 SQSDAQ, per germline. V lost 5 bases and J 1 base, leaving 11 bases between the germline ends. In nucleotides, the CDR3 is TGTGCCAGCAGCCCTACGGCAGGGAACACTGAAGCTTTCTTT. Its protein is CASSPTAGNTEAFF.

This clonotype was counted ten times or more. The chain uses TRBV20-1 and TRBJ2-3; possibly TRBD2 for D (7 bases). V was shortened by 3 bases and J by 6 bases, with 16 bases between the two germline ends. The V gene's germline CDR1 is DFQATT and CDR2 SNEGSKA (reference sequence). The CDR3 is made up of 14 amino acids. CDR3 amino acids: CSASLREGVDTQYF. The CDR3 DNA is TGCAGTGCTAGCCTGAGGGAGGGGGTTGATACGCAGTATTTT.

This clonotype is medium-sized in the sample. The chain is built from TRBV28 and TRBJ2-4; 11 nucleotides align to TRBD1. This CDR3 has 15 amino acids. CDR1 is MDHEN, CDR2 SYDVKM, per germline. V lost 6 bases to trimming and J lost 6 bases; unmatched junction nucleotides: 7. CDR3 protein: CASRSGQGVGNIQYF. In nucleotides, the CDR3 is TGTGCCAGCAGATCGGGACAGGGGGTCGGAAACATTCAGTACTTC. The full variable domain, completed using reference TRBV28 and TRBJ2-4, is DVKVTQSSRYLVKRTGEKVFLECVQDMDHENMFWYRQDPGLGLRLIYFSYDVKMKEKGDIPEGYSVSREKKERFSLILESASTNQTSMYLCASRSGQGVGNIQYFGAGTRLSVL.

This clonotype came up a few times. CDR3 sequence reads: CASSLLSLEQYF. DNA of the CDR3: TGTGCCAGCAGCTTATTGTCGTTAGAGCAGTACTTC. The J gene is TRBJ2-7, the V gene TRBV7-2, with D unresolved. The V end lost 2 bases, the J end lost 7 bases, and 9 bases lay between the germline ends. CDR3 length: 12 residues. Per germline, CDR1 SGHTA and CDR2 FQGNSA.

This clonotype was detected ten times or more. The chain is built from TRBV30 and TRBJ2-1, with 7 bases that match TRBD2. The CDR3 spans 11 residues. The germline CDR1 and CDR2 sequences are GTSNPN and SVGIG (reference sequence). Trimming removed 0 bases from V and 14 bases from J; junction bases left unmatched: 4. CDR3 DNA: TGTGCCTGGAGTGTCGGGGACTATGAGTTCTTC. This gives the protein CAWSVGDYEFF.

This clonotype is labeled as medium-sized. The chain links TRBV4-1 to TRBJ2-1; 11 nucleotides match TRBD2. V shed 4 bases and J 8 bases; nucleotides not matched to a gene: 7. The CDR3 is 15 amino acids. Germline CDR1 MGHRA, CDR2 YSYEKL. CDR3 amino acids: CASSPGTSGWDEQFF. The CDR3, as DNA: TGCGCCAGCAGCCCTGGGACTAGCGGTTGGGATGAGCAGTTCTTC.

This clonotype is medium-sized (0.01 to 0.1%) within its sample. The CDR3 nucleotides are TGTGCCAGCCAGGGGGCGCGAAACACTGAAGCTTTCTTT. Amino acids: CASQGARNTEAFF. This rearrangement joins TRBV7-3 to TRBJ1-1; 8 bases align to TRBD1. Unmatched junction bases numbered 4, after V lost 8 bases and J lost 2 bases. CDR1 and CDR2 from the germline V gene are SGHTA and FQGTGA. The CDR3 runs 13 residues.

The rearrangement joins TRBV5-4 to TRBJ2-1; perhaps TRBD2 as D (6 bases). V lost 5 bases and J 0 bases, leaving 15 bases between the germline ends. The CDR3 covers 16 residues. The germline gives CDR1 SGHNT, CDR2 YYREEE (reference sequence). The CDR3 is CASRPHGGDSYNEQFF. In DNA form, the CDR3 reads TGTGCCAGCAGACCGCACGGAGGGGACTCCTACAATGAGCAGTTCTTC.

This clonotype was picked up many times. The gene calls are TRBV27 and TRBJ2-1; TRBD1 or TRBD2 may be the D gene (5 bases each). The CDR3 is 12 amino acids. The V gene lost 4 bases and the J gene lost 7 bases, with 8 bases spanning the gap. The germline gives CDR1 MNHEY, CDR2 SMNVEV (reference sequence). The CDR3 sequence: CASSWDGNEQFF. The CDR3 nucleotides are TGTGCCAGCAGTTGGGACGGGAATGAGCAGTTCTTC.

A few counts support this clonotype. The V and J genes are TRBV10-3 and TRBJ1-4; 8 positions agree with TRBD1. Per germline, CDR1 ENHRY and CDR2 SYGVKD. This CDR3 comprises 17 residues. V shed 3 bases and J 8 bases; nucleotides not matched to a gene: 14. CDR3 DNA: TGTGCCATCAGTGACGGACAGGGAGGCGGACTAGGAGAAAAACTGTTTTTT. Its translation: CAISDGQGGGLGEKLFF.

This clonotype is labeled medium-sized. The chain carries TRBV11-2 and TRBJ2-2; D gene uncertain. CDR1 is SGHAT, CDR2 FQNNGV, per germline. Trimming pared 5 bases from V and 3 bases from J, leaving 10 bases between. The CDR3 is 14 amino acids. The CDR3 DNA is TGTGCCAGCAGCCCGAGGCGTGACACCGGGGAGCTGTTTTTT. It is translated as CASSPRRDTGELFF. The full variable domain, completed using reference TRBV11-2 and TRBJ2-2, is EAGVAQSPRYKIIEKRQSVAFWCNPISGHATLYWYQQILGQGPKLLIQFQNNGVVDDSQLPKDRFSAERLKGVDSTLKIQPAKLEDSAVYLCASSPRRDTGELFFGEGSRLTVL.

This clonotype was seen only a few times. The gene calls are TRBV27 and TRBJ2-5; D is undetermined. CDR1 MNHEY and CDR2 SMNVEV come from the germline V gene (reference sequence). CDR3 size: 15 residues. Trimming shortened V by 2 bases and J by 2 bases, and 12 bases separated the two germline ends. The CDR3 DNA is TGTGCCAGCAGTTTAAACGGCCGCGGTCAAGAGACCCAGTACTTC. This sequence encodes CASSLNGRGQETQYF.

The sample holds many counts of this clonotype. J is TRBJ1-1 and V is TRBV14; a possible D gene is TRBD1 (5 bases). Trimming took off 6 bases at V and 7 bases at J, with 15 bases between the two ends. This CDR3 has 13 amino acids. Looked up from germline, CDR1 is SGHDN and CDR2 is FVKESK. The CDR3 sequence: CASSPQGGGEAFF. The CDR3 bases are TGTGCCAGCAGTCCCCAGGGTGGCGGTGAAGCTTTCTTT.

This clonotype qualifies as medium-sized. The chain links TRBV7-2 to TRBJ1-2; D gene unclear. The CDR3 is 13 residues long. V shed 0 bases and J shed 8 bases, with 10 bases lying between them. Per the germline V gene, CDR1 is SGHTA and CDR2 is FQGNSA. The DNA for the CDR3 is TGTGCCAGCAGCTTAGCGATTGCTGGCGGCTACACCTTC. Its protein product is CASSLAIAGGYTF.

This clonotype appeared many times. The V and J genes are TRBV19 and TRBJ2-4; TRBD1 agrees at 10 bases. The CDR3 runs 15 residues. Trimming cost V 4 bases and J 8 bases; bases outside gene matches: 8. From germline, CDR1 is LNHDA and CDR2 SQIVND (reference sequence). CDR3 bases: TGTGCCAGTAGTACCGGGACAGGGGAGGCAGACATTCAGTACTTC. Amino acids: CASSTGTGEADIQYF.

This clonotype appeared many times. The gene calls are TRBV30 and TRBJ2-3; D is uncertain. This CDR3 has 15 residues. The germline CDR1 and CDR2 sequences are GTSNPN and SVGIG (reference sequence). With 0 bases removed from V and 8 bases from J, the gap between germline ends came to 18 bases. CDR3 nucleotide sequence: TGTGCCTGGAGTGTGACCCGTTCCCTTATCGTTACGCAGTATTTT. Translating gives CAWSVTRSLIVTQYF.

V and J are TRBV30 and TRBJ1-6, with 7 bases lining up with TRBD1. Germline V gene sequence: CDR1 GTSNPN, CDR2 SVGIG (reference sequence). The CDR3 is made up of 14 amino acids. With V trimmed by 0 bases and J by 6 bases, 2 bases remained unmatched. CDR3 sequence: CAWSVGQSNSPLHF. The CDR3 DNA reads TGTGCCTGGAGTGTGGGACAGAGTAATTCACCCCTCCACTTT.

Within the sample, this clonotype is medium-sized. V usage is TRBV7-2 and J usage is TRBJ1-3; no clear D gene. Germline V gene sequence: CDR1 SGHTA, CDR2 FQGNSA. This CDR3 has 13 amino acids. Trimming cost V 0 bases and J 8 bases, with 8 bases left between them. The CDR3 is CASSLAPGDTIYF. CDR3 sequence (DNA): TGTGCCAGCAGCTTAGCACCCGGGGACACCATATATTTT.

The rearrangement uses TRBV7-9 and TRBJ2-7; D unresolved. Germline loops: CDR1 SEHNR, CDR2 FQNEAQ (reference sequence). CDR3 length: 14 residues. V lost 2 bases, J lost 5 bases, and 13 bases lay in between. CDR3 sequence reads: CASSLTGRPHEQYF. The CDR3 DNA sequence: TGTGCCAGCAGCTTAACCGGACGGCCCCACGAGCAGTACTTC.

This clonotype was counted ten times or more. This CDR3 reads CSARRVSGANVLTF. The CDR3 DNA reads TGCAGTGCTAGACGAGTGTCTGGGGCCAACGTCCTGACTTTC. The J gene is TRBJ2-6, the V gene TRBV20-1; D remains ambiguous. CDR1 DFQATT and CDR2 SNEGSKA come from the germline V gene (reference sequence). The CDR3 has 14 residues. V was trimmed by 2 bases and J by 1 base, leaving 6 bases between them.

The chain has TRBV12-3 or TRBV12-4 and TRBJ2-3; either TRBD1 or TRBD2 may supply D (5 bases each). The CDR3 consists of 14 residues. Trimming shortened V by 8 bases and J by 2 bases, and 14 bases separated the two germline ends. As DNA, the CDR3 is TGTGCCAGCGGAAGGACGGGGACCACAGATACGCAGTATTTT. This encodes CASGRTGTTDTQYF.

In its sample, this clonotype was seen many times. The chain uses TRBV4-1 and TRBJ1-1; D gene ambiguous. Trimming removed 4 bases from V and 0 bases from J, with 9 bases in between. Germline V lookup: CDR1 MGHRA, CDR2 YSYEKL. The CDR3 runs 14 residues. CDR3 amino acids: CASSLDDMNTEAFF. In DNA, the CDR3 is TGCGCCAGCAGCCTGGACGACATGAACACTGAAGCTTTCTTT.

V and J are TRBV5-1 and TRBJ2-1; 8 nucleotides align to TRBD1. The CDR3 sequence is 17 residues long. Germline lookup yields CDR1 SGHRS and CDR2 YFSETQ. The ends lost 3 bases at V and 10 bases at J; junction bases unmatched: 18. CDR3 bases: TGCGCCAGCAGCTCCGAGTCGCGACAGGGGATTGCTGGAGAGCAGTTCTTC. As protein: CASSSESRQGIAGEQFF.

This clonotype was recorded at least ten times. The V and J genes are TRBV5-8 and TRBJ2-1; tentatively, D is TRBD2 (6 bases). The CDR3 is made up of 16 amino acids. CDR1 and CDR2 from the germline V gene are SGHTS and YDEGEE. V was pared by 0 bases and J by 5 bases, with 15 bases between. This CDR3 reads CASSLERGGTHNEQFF. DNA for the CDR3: TGTGCCAGCAGCTTGGAGAGGGGAGGCACACACAATGAGCAGTTCTTC. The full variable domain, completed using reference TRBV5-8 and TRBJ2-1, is EAGVTQSPTHLIKTRGQQATLRCSPISGHTSVYWYQQALGLGLQFLLWYDEGEERNRGNFPPRFSGRQFPNYSSELNVNALELEDSALYLCASSLERGGTHNEQFFGPGTRLTVL.

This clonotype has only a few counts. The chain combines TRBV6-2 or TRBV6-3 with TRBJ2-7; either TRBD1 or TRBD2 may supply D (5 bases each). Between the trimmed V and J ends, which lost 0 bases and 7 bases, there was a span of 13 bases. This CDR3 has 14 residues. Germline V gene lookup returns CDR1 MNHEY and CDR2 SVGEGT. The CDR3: CASSYSPGLKEQYF. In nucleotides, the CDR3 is TGTGCCAGCAGTTACTCCCCGGGGCTTAAGGAGCAGTACTTC.

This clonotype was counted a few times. CDR3: CSARLGTEETQYF. The CDR3 nucleotides read TGCAGTGCTAGACTTGGGACAGAAGAGACCCAGTACTTC. This chain uses TRBV20-1 with TRBJ2-5, with 7 bases fitting TRBD1. The CDR3 covers 13 residues. Germline values: CDR1 DFQATT, CDR2 SNEGSKA (reference sequence). With 2 bases clipped from V and 3 bases from J, the junction kept 3 bases outside the gene matches.

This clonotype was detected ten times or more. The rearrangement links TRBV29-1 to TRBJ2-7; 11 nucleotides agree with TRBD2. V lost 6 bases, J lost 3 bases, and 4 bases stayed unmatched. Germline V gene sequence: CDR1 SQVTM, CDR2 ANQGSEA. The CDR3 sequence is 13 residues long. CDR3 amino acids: CSVGTSGSYEQYF. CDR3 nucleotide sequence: TGCAGCGTGGGGACTAGCGGAAGCTACGAGCAGTACTTC.

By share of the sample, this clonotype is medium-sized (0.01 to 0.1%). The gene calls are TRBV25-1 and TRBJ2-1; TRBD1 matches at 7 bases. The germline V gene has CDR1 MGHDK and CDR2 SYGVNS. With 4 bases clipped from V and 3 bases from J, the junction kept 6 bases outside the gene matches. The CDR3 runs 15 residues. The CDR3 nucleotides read TGTGCCAGCAGTGCCTCAGGGGGAATCTACAATGAGCAGTTCTTC. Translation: CASSASGGIYNEQFF.

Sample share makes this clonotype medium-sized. The CDR3 nucleotides are TGCAGTGCCCCGACGACTAGAACTAGCCGAAGAACTAGCACAGATACGCAGTATTTT. This gives the protein CSAPTTRTSRRTSTDTQYF. The chain is built from TRBV20-1 and TRBJ2-3; a possible D gene is TRBD2 (6 bases). There are 19 residues in the CDR3. Germline V gene lookup returns CDR1 DFQATT and CDR2 SNEGSKA (reference sequence). Trimming stripped 6 bases from V and 0 bases from J, with 28 bases between.

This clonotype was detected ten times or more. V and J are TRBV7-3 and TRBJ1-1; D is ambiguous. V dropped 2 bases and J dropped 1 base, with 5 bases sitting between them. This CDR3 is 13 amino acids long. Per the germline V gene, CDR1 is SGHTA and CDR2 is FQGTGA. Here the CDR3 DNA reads TGTGCCAGCAGCTTACTGTCGAACACTGAAGCTTTCTTT. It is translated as CASSLLSNTEAFF. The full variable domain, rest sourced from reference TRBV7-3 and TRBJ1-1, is GAGVSQTPSNKVTEKGKYVELRCDPISGHTALYWYRQSLGQGPEFLIYFQGTGAADDSGLPNDRFFAVRPEGSVSTLKIQRTERGDSAVYLCASSLLSNTEAFFGQGTRLTVV.